This record looks at one TCR beta chain sequence and its context. Its antigen is not identified. The data were taken from a study of T-cell reconstitution after alpha-beta-depleted transplantation in children. Broader study findings: Expanded graft clones numbering several hundred reportedly gave rise to alpha-beta T cells about two months after transplant. Among T cells one year after transplant, newly produced cells accounted for most counts and diversity. Day-60 TCRbeta diversity that was high in some patients was derived from surviving recipient T cells and thymic progenitors.

The CDR3 is 17 residues long. V was pared by 0 bases and J by 0 bases, with 6 bases of the junction left unmatched. Germline CDR1 SGHAT, CDR2 FQNNGV. Construction of the TCRbeta library involved unique molecular identifiers. TCRdb re-analysed the PCR reads in MiXCR, keeping a single row per CDR3 protein. Of 300,000 to 400,000 distinct CDR3 sequences detected, roughly 16% appear once; the ten largest clones hold roughly 41%. The TCR originated in a male patient aged 2-15 years who had a stem cell transplant for acute lymphoblastic leukemia, so the T cells may come from the graft donor. The chain carries TRBV11-2 and TRBJ2-5; 8 bases are shared with TRBD2. The sequencing used PBMCs, mostly from graft donor cells, collected 360 days after TCRalphabeta/CD19-depleted stem cell transplant. DNA of the CDR3: TGTGCCAGCAGCTTAGAGGGCGCTAGCGGGTACCAAGAGACCCAGTACTTC. It specifies CASSLEGASGYQETQYF.